This TCR beta chain was obtained from a study of T-cell reconstitution after alpha-beta-depleted transplantation in children. This clonotype has a count of ten or more. Unique molecular identifiers featured in how the TCRbeta library was prepared. TCRdb re-called the PCR reads through MiXCR, storing one row per CDR3 protein. The top ten clones hold around 8.5% of a sample with over 85,000 distinct CDR3 sequences, 10% to 13% of them seen once. V lost 4 bases to trimming and J lost 8 bases, with 14 bases between them. Per the germline V gene, CDR1 is SQVTM and CDR2 is ANQGSEA. This CDR3 contains 13 residues.

The specimen comprised PBMCs from the stem cell graft donor, sampled from the stem cell graft. The chain carries TRBV29-1 and TRBJ2-2; a weak D match, TRBD1 (6 bases). The TCR comes from a human donor who donated a stem cell graft to a child with acute lymphoblastic leukemia. The CDR3 bases are TGCAGCGTTGGCACACAGGGCACGGGGGAGCTGTTTTTT. Translating gives CSVGTQGTGELFF.